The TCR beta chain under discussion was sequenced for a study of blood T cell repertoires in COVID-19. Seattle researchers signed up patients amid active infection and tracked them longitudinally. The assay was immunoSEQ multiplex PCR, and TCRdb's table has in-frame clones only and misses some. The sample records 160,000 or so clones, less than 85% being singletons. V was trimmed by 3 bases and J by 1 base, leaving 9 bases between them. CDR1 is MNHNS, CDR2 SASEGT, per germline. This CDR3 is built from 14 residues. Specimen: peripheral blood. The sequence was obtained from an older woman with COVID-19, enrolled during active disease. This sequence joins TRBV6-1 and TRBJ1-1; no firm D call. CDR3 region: CASSEPGSNTEAFF. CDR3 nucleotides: TGTGCCAGCAGTGAGCCGGGGTCGAACACTGAAGCTTTCTTT.